The 16 T cell receptor beta chains reported below all come from one sample, sequenced in a study of cytomegalovirus exposure and HLA in healthy donors. PCR employed 60 Vbeta and 13 Jbeta primers. Profiled with immunoSEQ multiplex PCR; TCRdb holds only in-frame clones, not every one. In the table there are around 170,000 clones, roughly 80% of which are singletons. The sequenced material came from PBMCs. The receptors originated from a middle-aged man in good health and CMV-seropositive.

V usage is TRBV18 and J usage is TRBJ1-2, with TRBD1 matching over 9 bases. The CDR3 runs to 14 residues. Germline V gene sequence: CDR1 KGHSH, CDR2 LQKENI. V was clipped by 2 bases and J by 4 bases; unmatched bases: 2. CDR3 sequence reads: CASSPDRGIYGYTF. The CDR3 DNA follows: TGTGCCAGCTCACCAGACAGGGGGATCTATGGCTACACCTTC.

With regard to this clone: This specimen includes other DNA sequences encoding the same CDR3. The V and J genes are TRBV6-1 and TRBJ2-2; unclear D gene. Germline V gives CDR1 MNHNS, CDR2 SASEGT. Trimming took 5 bases from V and 0 from J, leaving 4 bases between them. The CDR3 contains 13 residues. The CDR3 sequence: CASSQSNTGELFF. In DNA form, the CDR3 reads TGTGCCAGCAGTCAGTCGAACACCGGGGAGCTGTTTTTT.

The V and J genes are TRBV19 and TRBJ1-6; 8 bases agree with TRBD1. The CDR3 loop spans 15 amino acids. Germline CDR1 reads LNHDA; CDR2 reads SQIVND (reference sequence). V dropped 5 bases and J dropped 7; count of bases not matched to a gene: 7. CDR3 in DNA: TGTGCCAGTAGTCCGGGACAGGTCAACAATTCACCCCTCCACTTT. It encodes CASSPGQVNNSPLHF.

This chain links TRBV6-1 with TRBJ1-1, with 9 bases that match TRBD1. Looked up from germline, CDR1 is MNHNS and CDR2 is SASEGT. The CDR3 runs to 14 residues. The V segment lost 6 bases and the J segment 1 base; nucleotides outside the gene matches: 3. The CDR3 is CASRQGAGNTEAFF. CDR3 nucleotide sequence: TGTGCCAGCAGACAGGGGGCCGGGAACACTGAAGCTTTCTTT.

In this sample, this clone turned up a few times. The rearrangement uses TRBV7-2 and TRBJ1-1, with 8 bases identical to TRBD1. CDR3 length equals 14 residues. Germline CDR1 SGHTA, CDR2 FQGNSA. V trimming: 3 bases; J trimming: 8 bases; junction bases outside the gene matches: 8. CDR3 bases: TGTGCCAGCAGCTTCGACAGGGGCGTTAACGAAGCTTTCTTT. It is translated as CASSFDRGVNEAFF.

This chain links TRBV5-1 with TRBJ2-3, with a tentative D call TRBD2 (5 bases). Per germline, CDR1 SGHRS and CDR2 YFSETQ. V lost 0 bases and J lost 3, with 11 bases in between. This CDR3 is 15 amino acids long. The CDR3 DNA reads TGCGCCAGCAGCTTGGATGGACTGCAGACAGATACGCAGTATTTT. As protein: CASSLDGLQTDTQYF.

The chain is built from TRBV7-2 and TRBJ2-3, with D possibly matching TRBD2 (5 bases). The CDR3 is 15 amino acids. Trimming took off 1 base at V and 12 bases at J, with 20 bases between the two ends. From germline, CDR1 is SGHTA and CDR2 FQGNSA. CDR3 DNA: TGTGCCAGCAGCTTAGAAGCGGAAGGTTTAAGGTCCCAGTATTTT. Its translation is CASSLEAEGLRSQYF.

V and J are TRBV5-1 and TRBJ1-1; D possibly corresponds to TRBD1 (5 bases). Per germline, CDR1 SGHRS and CDR2 YFSETQ. The CDR3 contains 15 residues. Deletions cut 0 bases from V and 3 bases from J, with 12 bases between. The CDR3 reads CASSLVGAGDTEAFF. The CDR3 region has the DNA TGCGCCAGCAGCTTGGTTGGGGCGGGGGACACTGAAGCTTTCTTT.

This chain links TRBV14 with TRBJ1-1; the D gene is possibly TRBD1 (6 bases). The CDR3 has 14 residues. V lost 2 bases to trimming and J lost 6 bases, with 13 bases between them. The V gene's germline CDR1 is SGHDN and CDR2 FVKESK. As DNA, the CDR3 is TGTGCCAGCAGCCAACCCTACCCAGGGGCTGAAGCTTTCTTT. Protein: CASSQPYPGAEAFF.

This clone showed up just a few times. For the CDR3, the DNA is TGTGCCAGTAGTACCCCCACAGGGGGGGACTATGGCTACACCTTC. It encodes CASSTPTGGDYGYTF. The chain carries TRBV19 and TRBJ1-2; 8 nucleotides match TRBD1. The CDR3 contains 15 residues. J gave up 3 bases and V 4 bases, and 7 bases lay outside the gene matches. Germline V gene sequence: CDR1 LNHDA, CDR2 SQIVND (reference sequence).

The chain has TRBV7-2 and TRBJ1-1; D call uncertain. The CDR3 contains 16 residues. Trimming stripped 5 bases from V and 5 bases from J, with 21 bases between. The germline V gene encodes CDR1 SGHTA and CDR2 FQGNSA. This CDR3 is CASSRPGFGAGTEAFF. CDR3 DNA sequence: TGTGCCAGCAGCCGCCCGGGTTTCGGAGCTGGGACTGAAGCTTTCTTT.

Here the CDR3 DNA reads TGTGCCAGCAGTCCCCTCCACGAGCAGTACTTC. Translated, it gives CASSPLHEQYF. This chain connects TRBV28 to TRBJ2-7; no clear D. V was pared by 5 bases and J by 5 bases, with 7 bases between. CDR1 and CDR2 from the germline V gene are MDHEN and SYDVKM. The CDR3 has 11 residues.

The chain is built from TRBV9 and TRBJ1-3; 9 bases fit TRBD1. The length of the CDR3 is 15 residues. Germline V lookup: CDR1 SGDLS, CDR2 YYNGEE. V shed 3 bases, J shed 7 bases, and the junction held 8 bases outside the gene matches. The CDR3 DNA follows: TGTGCCAGCAGCGGTACAGGGGGCGCGAGGAACACCATATATTTT. This gives the protein CASSGTGGARNTIYF.

With regard to this clone: Other nucleotide sequences in the sample specify the same CDR3. V gene TRBV5-1 combines with J gene TRBJ2-3; 11 bases map to TRBD2. The germline V gene encodes CDR1 SGHRS and CDR2 YFSETQ. Unmatched junction bases numbered 0, after V lost 0 bases and J lost 0 bases. The CDR3 has 16 amino acids. Written as DNA, the CDR3 is TGCGCCAGCAGCTTGGGACTAGCGGGAAGCACAGATACGCAGTATTTT. It yields the protein CASSLGLAGSTDTQYF. Using reference TRBV5-1 and TRBJ2-3 for the parts outside the CDR3, the full variable domain is KAGVTQTPRYLIKTRGQQVTLSCSPISGHRSVSWYQQTPGQGLQFLFEYFSETQRNKGNFPGRFSGRQFSNSRSEMNVSTLELGDSALYLCASSLGLAGSTDTQYFGPGTRLTVL.

This rearrangement joins TRBV9 to TRBJ2-1, with TRBD2 matching over 12 bases. V lost 8 bases, J lost 9 bases, and 6 bases stayed unmatched. Looked up from germline, CDR1 is SGDLS and CDR2 is YYNGEE. The CDR3 extends over 13 amino acids. CDR3: CASMTSGGREQFF. In nucleotides, the CDR3 is TGTGCCAGTATGACTAGCGGGGGACGTGAGCAGTTCTTC.

CDR3 sequence: CASSPRQGLTEAFF. The DNA for the CDR3 is TGTGCCAGCAGCCCTCGACAGGGGCTCACTGAAGCTTTCTTT. The gene calls are TRBV9 and TRBJ1-1; the match to TRBD1 covers 8 bases. The CDR3 spans 14 residues. Germline V gene sequence: CDR1 SGDLS, CDR2 YYNGEE. V dropped 4 bases and J dropped 4; count of bases not matched to a gene: 6. Full variable domain (remainder filled in from reference TRBV9 and TRBJ1-1): DSGVTQTPKHLITATGQRVTLRCSPRSGDLSVYWYQQSLDQGLQFLIQYYNGEERAKGNILERFSAQQFPDLHSELNLSSLELGDSALYFCASSPRQGLTEAFFGQGTRLTVV.